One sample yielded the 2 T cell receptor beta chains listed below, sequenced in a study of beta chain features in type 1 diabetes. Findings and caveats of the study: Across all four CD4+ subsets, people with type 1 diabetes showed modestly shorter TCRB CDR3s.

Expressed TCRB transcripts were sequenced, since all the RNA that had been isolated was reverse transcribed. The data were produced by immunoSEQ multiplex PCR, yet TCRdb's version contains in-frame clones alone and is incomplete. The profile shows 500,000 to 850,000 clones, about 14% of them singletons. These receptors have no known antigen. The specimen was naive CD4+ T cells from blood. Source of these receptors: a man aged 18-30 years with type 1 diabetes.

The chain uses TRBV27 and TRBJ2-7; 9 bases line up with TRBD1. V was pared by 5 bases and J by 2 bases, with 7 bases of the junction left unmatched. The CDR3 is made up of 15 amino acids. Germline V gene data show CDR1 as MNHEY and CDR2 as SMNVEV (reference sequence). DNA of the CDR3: TGTGCCAGCAGTATGTGGGACAGGGAAACCTACGAGCAGTACTTC. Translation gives CASSMWDRETYEQYF.

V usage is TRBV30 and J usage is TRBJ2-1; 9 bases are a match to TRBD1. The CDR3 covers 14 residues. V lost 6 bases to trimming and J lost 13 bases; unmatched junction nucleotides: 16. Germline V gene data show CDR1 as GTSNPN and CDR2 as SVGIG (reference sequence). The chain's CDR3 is CACLDRTGAERQFF. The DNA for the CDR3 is TGTGCCTGTCTGGACCGGACAGGGGCCGAGCGTCAGTTCTTC.